Listed below are T cell receptor beta chains from one sample, sequenced in a study of technical replicates of blood from a few donors. TCRdb's copy holds only in-frame clones and misses some; the assay was immunoSEQ multiplex PCR. The repertoire includes about 78,000 clones, around 92% of them detected once, and about 0.41% sits in the top ten. The sequencing input was T cells isolated from PBMCs. The origin of the receptors is a human donor in good health. Each CDR3 is given with its conserved first and last residue. Each record gives: CDR3 DNA, CDR3 protein, D gene, clone size, J gene, V gene. A D gene is named only where the DNA matches it firmly. Some rows have no size entry. The others give once, few or many, or a class for an expanded clone.

TGTGCCAGCAGTGAATTGGGACAGGGCTTCGAGACCCAGTACTTC,CASSELGQGFETQYF,TRBD1,NA,TRBJ2-5,TRBV25-1
TGTGCCAGCAGTCATAGTACAGGGGAATATGAATACGAGCAGTACTTC,CASSHSTGEYEYEQYF,TRBD1,NA,TRBJ2-7,TRBV27
TGTGCCGACAGGGATCAGGACTATGGCTACACCTTC,CADRDQDYGYTF,TRBD1,NA,TRBJ1-2,TRBV2
TGCGCCAGCAGCCAAGGTCTTTTATTTGGGAGAAGCACAGATACGCAGTATTTT,CASSQGLLFGRSTDTQYF,NA,NA,TRBJ2-3,TRBV4-1
TGTGCCAGCGGAGACTCCTCCTACAATGAGCAGTTCTTC,CASGDSSYNEQFF,NA,NA,TRBJ2-1,TRBV6-5
TGTGCCAGTAGAACAGACAGGGGCACAGATACGCAGTATTTT,CASRTDRGTDTQYF,TRBD1,NA,TRBJ2-3,TRBV19
TGTGCCAGCAGCCCGACTAGCGCCCCCTACAATGAGCAGTTCTTC,CASSPTSAPYNEQFF,TRBD2,NA,TRBJ2-1,TRBV7-2
TGTGCCAGCAGTTTATCATCAGCGGGAGGCTACAATGAGCAGTTCTTC,CASSLSSAGGYNEQFF,TRBD2,NA,TRBJ2-1,TRBV27
TGTGCCAGCAGCGTAAGGGGGGACAGGGGCGACGAGCAGTACTTC,CASSVRGDRGDEQYF,TRBD1,NA,TRBJ2-7,TRBV9
TGCGCCAGCAGCCAAGAAGGAGGCGGGAGGAGTGGAGATACGCAGTATTTT,CASSQEGGGRSGDTQYF,TRBD2,NA,TRBJ2-3,TRBV4-3
TGTGCCAGCAGTTTTGGCAGGGGGTACTACGAGCAGTACTTC,CASSFGRGYYEQYF,TRBD1,once,TRBJ2-7,TRBV28
TGTGCCAGCAGGACTAGCGGGGCCCCCTCCGCCCAAGAGACCCAGTACTTC,CASRTSGAPSAQETQYF,TRBD2,once,TRBJ2-5,TRBV5-4
TGCGCCAGCGCCCCGGGACTAGCCTCCTACGAGCAGTACTTC,CASAPGLASYEQYF,TRBD2,NA,TRBJ2-7,TRBV4-1
TGTGCCAGCAGTTACTCCCCAGGGGCCTCCTACTACACCTTC,CASSYSPGASYYTF,NA,NA,TRBJ1-2,TRBV6-6
TGTGCCAGCAGCACCGGGACAGCCTTCACAGATACGCAGTATTTT,CASSTGTAFTDTQYF,TRBD1,NA,TRBJ2-3,TRBV6-5